The 28 T cell receptor beta chains below all came from one sample that was sequenced in a study of CD8 T cells in Susac syndrome. cDNA came from approximately 0.5 to 1 ug RNA primed by random hexamers. TCRdb independently ran MiXCR on the immunoSEQ multiplex PCR reads; one entry per CDR3 protein. This sample has hundreds of thousands of distinct CDR3 sequences, with about 88% found just once. Sequencing was done on a sample of CD8+ T cells from PBMCs. These receptors were obtained from a human donor with multiple sclerosis.

The CDR3, as DNA: TGTGCCAGCAGCGTAAGCCCAAGACTGATTATGAATGAGCAGTTCTTC. It specifies CASSVSPRLIMNEQFF. This chain connects TRBV14 to TRBJ2-1; the D is unclear. Germline V gene lookup returns CDR1 SGHDN and CDR2 FVKESK. The V end was cut by 5 bases, the J end by 7 bases, with 21 bases between. CDR3 length equals 16 residues. Variable domain in full (rest from reference TRBV14 and TRBJ2-1): EAGVTQFPSHSVIEKGQTVTLRCDPISGHDNLYWYRRVMGKEIKFLLHFVKESKQDESGMPNNRFLAERTGGTYSTLKVQPAELEDSGVYFCASSVSPRLIMNEQFFGPGTRLTVL.

This chain uses TRBV11-3 with TRBJ2-1; TRBD1 might be the D (5 bases). The CDR3 spans 16 residues. The V end was cut by 5 bases, the J end by 2 bases, with 16 bases between. The germline V gene encodes CDR1 SGHNT and CDR2 YENEEA. CDR3 sequence reads: CASSPVTVKPYNEQFF. In DNA form, the CDR3 reads TGTGCCAGCAGCCCTGTGACAGTGAAGCCCTACAATGAGCAGTTCTTC.

J is TRBJ2-7 and V is TRBV7-8, with D maybe TRBD2 (7 bases). With 5 bases removed from V and 3 bases from J, the gap between germline ends came to 17 bases. This CDR3 region has 15 residues. Germline V lookup: CDR1 SGHVS, CDR2 FQNEAQ. The CDR3 region has the DNA TGTGCCAGCAGCCGCCAGCGGGGACATTACTACGAGCAGTACTTC. Its protein product is CASSRQRGHYYEQYF.

J is TRBJ2-2 and V is TRBV10-3; D gene uncertain. Germline lookup yields CDR1 ENHRY and CDR2 SYGVKD. CDR3 size: 13 residues. The V and J ends lost 8 bases and 4 bases respectively, with 11 bases between them. The CDR3, as DNA: TGTGCCATCCTCGTCTTCCTCACCGGGGAGCTGTTTTTT. It encodes CAILVFLTGELFF.

The chain couples TRBV9 to TRBJ1-2, with D perhaps TRBD1 (6 bases). The CDR3 extends over 13 amino acids. V was trimmed by 3 bases and J by 12 bases, leaving 18 bases between them. Germline CDR1 is SGDLS and CDR2 is YYNGEE. The CDR3 bases are TGTGCCAGCAGCGCCAGGGGTCGGAACGGCCACACCTTC. This gives the protein CASSARGRNGHTF.

J is TRBJ2-1 and V is TRBV19; 12 nucleotides match TRBD2. The CDR3 is made up of 15 amino acids. The V segment lost 1 base and the J segment 7 bases; nucleotides outside the gene matches: 2. Per germline, CDR1 LNHDA and CDR2 SQIVND (reference sequence). The CDR3 DNA follows: TGTGCCAGTAGTATAGCTACTAGCGGGAGGAATGAGCAGTTCTTC. Protein sequence: CASSIATSGRNEQFF.

J is TRBJ1-2 and V is TRBV28; possible D gene TRBD1, 6 bases. This CDR3 has 19 residues. Trimming removed 5 bases from V and 4 bases from J, with 29 bases in between. CDR1 MDHEN and CDR2 SYDVKM come from the germline V gene. This CDR3 is CASSPFKRRDKETGYGYTF. The DNA for the CDR3 is TGTGCCAGCAGTCCCTTCAAGCGCCGGGACAAAGAGACCGGCTATGGCTACACCTTC.

The chain is built from TRBV30 and TRBJ1-3, with D possibly being TRBD1 (5 bases). Trimming took off 3 bases at V and 0 bases at J, with 6 bases between the two ends. The CDR3 is made up of 13 amino acids. Germline CDR1 reads GTSNPN; CDR2 reads SVGIG (reference sequence). DNA for the CDR3: TGTGCCTGGAGCAGGGCCTCTGGAAACACCATATATTTT. As protein: CAWSRASGNTIYF.

The chain links TRBV7-9 to TRBJ2-7; D call uncertain. V was pared by 0 bases and J by 6 bases, with 9 bases between. The length of the CDR3 is 13 residues. From germline, CDR1 is SEHNR and CDR2 FQNEAQ (reference sequence). CDR3 nucleotide sequence: TGTGCCAGCAGCTTAGCGAGGAACGGCGAGCAGTACTTC. This gives the protein CASSLARNGEQYF.

In its sample, this clonotype was seen once. This chain joins TRBV7-9 and TRBJ2-7; D is possibly TRBD2 (6 bases). The V end was cut by 4 bases, the J end by 3 bases, with 13 bases between. CDR3 length: 14 amino acids. Germline CDR1 is SEHNR and CDR2 is FQNEAQ (reference sequence). The CDR3 here is CASSSPRDFYEQYF. The CDR3 nucleotides are TGTGCCAGCAGCTCTCCGAGGGACTTCTACGAGCAGTACTTC. The variable domain in full, completed from reference TRBV7-9 and TRBJ2-7, reads DTGVSQNPRHKITKRGQNVTFRCDPISEHNRLYWYRQTLGQGPEFLTYFQNEAQLEKSRLLSDRFSAERPKGSFSTLEIQRTEQGDSAMYLCASSSPRDFYEQYFGPGTRLTVT.

As regards this clonotype: The missing conserved phenylalanine or tryptophan at the end of this CDR3 makes a read error likely. The gene calls are TRBV7-9 and TRBJ2-1, with D maybe TRBD2 (6 bases). This CDR3 region has 16 residues. The ends were cut back, 6 bases at V and 0 bases at J, with 15 bases in the middle. From germline, CDR1 is SEHNR and CDR2 FQNEAQ (reference sequence). The CDR3 is CASRADEGGSYNEQFL. DNA of the CDR3: TGTGCCAGCAGGGCTGATGAGGGAGGCTCCTACAATGAGCAGTTCCTC.

The chain couples TRBV28 to TRBJ2-4; 7 bases fit TRBD2. The V gene end was trimmed by 2 bases and the J gene end by 0 bases; junction bases not matched to a gene: 4. This CDR3 is 16 amino acids long. Germline V lookup: CDR1 MDHEN, CDR2 SYDVKM. DNA of the CDR3: TGTGCCAGCAGTTTAGGGACTACCTTAGCCAAAAACATTCAGTACTTC. This sequence encodes CASSLGTTLAKNIQYF.

This clonotype showed up just a few times. The rearrangement joins TRBV4-1 to TRBJ2-7, with 8 bases lining up with TRBD1. The germline CDR1 and CDR2 sequences are MGHRA and YSYEKL. V shed 0 bases, J shed 6 bases, and the junction held 7 bases outside the gene matches. The CDR3 totals 15 residues. Written as DNA, the CDR3 is TGCGCCAGCAGCCAAGATCTCCAGGGGGCGTCCGAGCAGTACTTC. This sequence encodes CASSQDLQGASEQYF.

The rearrangement uses TRBV14 and TRBJ2-5; D tentatively fits TRBD1 or TRBD2 (5 bases each). Germline V gives CDR1 SGHDN, CDR2 FVKESK. V lost 3 bases, J lost 4 bases, and 12 bases lay in between. CDR3 length: 14 residues. CDR3 sequence: CASSQGLRGETQYF. CDR3 nucleotides: TGTGCCAGCAGCCAGGGGCTCCGGGGAGAGACCCAGTACTTC.

The chain joins TRBV11-1 to TRBJ1-1; the D gene is possibly TRBD1 (5 bases). Germline lookup yields CDR1 SGHAT and CDR2 FQDESV (reference sequence). Trimming pared 4 bases from V and 6 bases from J, leaving 12 bases between. The CDR3 contains 13 residues. The CDR3 DNA sequence: TGTGCCAGCAGCTCAGGGCTGAGCGCTGAAGCTTTCTTT. This encodes CASSSGLSAEAFF.

The sample holds a few counts of this clonotype. The chain couples TRBV5-4 to TRBJ1-1, with D hard to call. The germline gives CDR1 SGHNT, CDR2 YYREEE (reference sequence). The V end was cut by 0 bases, the J end by 11 bases, with 8 bases between. The CDR3 is 11 residues long. This CDR3 is CASSLEGSAFF. The CDR3 nucleotides read TGTGCCAGCAGCTTGGAAGGTTCTGCTTTCTTT.

In this sample, this clonotype turned up once. The V call is TRBV12-5, the J call TRBJ2-6; the match to TRBD2 covers 13 bases. J gave up 2 bases and V 6 bases, and 10 bases lay outside the gene matches. The CDR3 totals 19 residues. Germline V gene data show CDR1 as LGHNT and CDR2 as FRNRAP. CDR3 amino acids: CASGSGLAGFSPGANVLTF. CDR3 coding DNA: TGTGCTAGTGGCTCGGGACTAGCGGGATTCAGCCCTGGGGCCAACGTCCTGACTTTC.

The genes are TRBV28 and TRBJ2-7; 13 bases agree with TRBD2. Germline CDR1 reads MDHEN; CDR2 reads SYDVKM. This CDR3 spans 16 amino acids. The V gene end was trimmed by 3 bases and the J gene end by 6 bases; junction bases not matched to a gene: 8. The CDR3 bases are TGTGCCAGCAGTTTCCCACAGACTAGCGGGAGGAGCGAGCAGTACTTC. Translating gives CASSFPQTSGRSEQYF.

The chain uses TRBV27 and TRBJ2-5, with TRBD1 identical over 9 bases. This CDR3 contains 13 residues. With 8 bases clipped from V and 5 bases from J, the junction kept 6 bases outside the gene matches. Germline V lookup: CDR1 MNHEY, CDR2 SMNVEV (reference sequence). The CDR3 loop reads CASGQGRKETQYF. CDR3 bases: TGTGCCAGCGGACAGGGGCGTAAGGAGACCCAGTACTTC.

Here the CDR3 DNA reads TGCGCCAGCAGCCCCGGGACCGCAAGTTATGGCTACACCTTC. This translates into CASSPGTASYGYTF. The chain employs TRBV5-1 and TRBJ1-2; D may be TRBD1 (5 bases). V was pared by 4 bases and J by 5 bases, with 15 bases between. The length of the CDR3 is 14 residues. In germline, CDR1 is SGHRS, CDR2 YFSETQ. Filled out from reference TRBV5-1 and TRBJ1-2, the complete variable domain reads KAGVTQTPRYLIKTRGQQVTLSCSPISGHRSVSWYQQTPGQGLQFLFEYFSETQRNKGNFPGRFSGRQFSNSRSEMNVSTLELGDSALYLCASSPGTASYGYTFGSGTRLTVV.

In the case of this clonotype: An end of the junction does not agree with germline; a read error may underlie this. The rearrangement joins TRBV5-6 to TRBJ1-1; D is ambiguous. Looked up from germline, CDR1 is SGHDT and CDR2 is YYEEEE. There are 14 residues in the CDR3. Written as DNA, the CDR3 is TGTGCCAGCAGCTTGAGAACTATGAACACTGAAGCTTCCTTT. It is translated as CASSLRTMNTEASF.

The chain couples TRBV7-2 to TRBJ2-1; 9 nucleotides agree with TRBD2. Germline values: CDR1 SGHTA, CDR2 FQGNSA. V was clipped by 7 bases and J by 1 base; unmatched bases: 5. CDR3 length equals 15 residues. DNA for the CDR3: TGTGCCAGCAATCACGGACTAGCGTCCTACAATGAGCAGTTCTTC. Amino acid sequence: CASNHGLASYNEQFF.

The CDR3 is CASTSPPEQYF. CDR3 nucleotide sequence: TGTGCCAGCACCTCCCCCCCCGAGCAGTACTTC. V usage is TRBV21-1 and J usage is TRBJ2-7; the table's D call, TRBD2, was not checked against the DNA. TRBV21-1 is described as a pseudogene. The CDR3 has 11 amino acids.

This clonotype was counted only a few times. This chain links TRBV27 with TRBJ2-7, with TRBD2 identical over 11 bases. This CDR3 comprises 15 residues. After removal of 5 bases from V and 2 bases from J, the junction contained 5 bases not matched to a gene. CDR1 is MNHEY, CDR2 SMNVEV, per germline (reference sequence). DNA for the CDR3: TGTGCCAGCAGTCTCGGGACTAGCGGAACCTACGAGCAGTACTTC. Protein: CASSLGTSGTYEQYF.

J is TRBJ2-1 and V is TRBV7-9; the D is unclear. The V and J ends lost 1 base and 10 bases respectively, with 5 bases between them. The CDR3 runs to 11 residues. Looked up from germline, CDR1 is SEHNR and CDR2 is FQNEAQ (reference sequence). CDR3 protein: CASSLEYEQFF. The CDR3 DNA follows: TGTGCCAGCAGCTTAGAATACGAGCAGTTCTTC.

The rearrangement joins TRBV29-1 to TRBJ2-7, with 11 bases matching TRBD2. V was clipped by 0 bases and J by 4 bases; unmatched bases: 2. The length of the CDR3 is 14 residues. Germline values: CDR1 SQVTM, CDR2 ANQGSEA. The CDR3: CSVEEGTSGYEQYF. DNA of the CDR3: TGCAGCGTTGAAGAAGGGACTAGCGGATACGAGCAGTACTTC.

This clonotype was counted many times. Germline is not matched at one junction end, which may reflect a read error. CDR3 bases: TGTGCCAGCAGCTTATCGGGGAATGAGCAGTTCTTC. This translates into CASSLSGNEQFF. The chain employs TRBV27 and TRBJ2-1, with a weak D call TRBD2 (5 bases). Per the germline V gene, CDR1 is MNHEY and CDR2 is SMNVEV (reference sequence). The CDR3 loop spans 12 amino acids.

The CDR3 here is CASSLAAERSFQETQYF. CDR3 DNA sequence: TGTGCCAGCAGTTTAGCTGCGGAGCGAAGTTTTCAAGAGACCCAGTACTTC. The chain combines TRBV28 with TRBJ2-5; D not resolved. Germline V gene sequence: CDR1 MDHEN, CDR2 SYDVKM. Trimming shortened V by 2 bases and J by 2 bases, and 18 bases separated the two germline ends. The CDR3 has 17 amino acids.